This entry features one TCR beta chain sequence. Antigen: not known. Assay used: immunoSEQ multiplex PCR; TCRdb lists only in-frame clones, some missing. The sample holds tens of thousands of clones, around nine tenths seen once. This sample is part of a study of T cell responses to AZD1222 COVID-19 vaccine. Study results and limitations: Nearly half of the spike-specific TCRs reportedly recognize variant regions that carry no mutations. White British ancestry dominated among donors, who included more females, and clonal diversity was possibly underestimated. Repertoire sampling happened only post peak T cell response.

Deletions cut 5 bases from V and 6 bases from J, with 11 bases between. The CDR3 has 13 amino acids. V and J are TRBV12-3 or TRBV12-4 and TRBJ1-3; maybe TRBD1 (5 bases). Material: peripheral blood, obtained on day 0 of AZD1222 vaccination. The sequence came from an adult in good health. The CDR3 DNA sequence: TGTGCCAGCAGTCAGGGTTTCCCAAACACCATATATTTT. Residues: CASSQGFPNTIYF.